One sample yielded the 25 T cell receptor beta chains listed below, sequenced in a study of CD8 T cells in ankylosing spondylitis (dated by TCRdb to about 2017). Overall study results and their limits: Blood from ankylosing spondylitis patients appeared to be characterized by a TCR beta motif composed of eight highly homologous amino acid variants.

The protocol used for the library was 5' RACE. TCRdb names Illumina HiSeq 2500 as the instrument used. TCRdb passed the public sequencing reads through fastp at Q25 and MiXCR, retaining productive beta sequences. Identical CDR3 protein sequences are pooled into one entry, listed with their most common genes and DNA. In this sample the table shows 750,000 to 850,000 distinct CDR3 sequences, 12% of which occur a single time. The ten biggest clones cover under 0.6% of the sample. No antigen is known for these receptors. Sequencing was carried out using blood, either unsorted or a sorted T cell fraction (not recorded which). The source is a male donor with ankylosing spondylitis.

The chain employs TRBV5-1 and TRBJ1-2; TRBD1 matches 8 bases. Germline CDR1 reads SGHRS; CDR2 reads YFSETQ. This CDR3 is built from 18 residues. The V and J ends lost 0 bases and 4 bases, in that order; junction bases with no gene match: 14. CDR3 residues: CASSLVGTGLRKSYGYTF. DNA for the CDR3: TGCGCCAGCAGCTTGGTTGGGACAGGCCTTCGCAAATCCTATGGCTACACCTTC.

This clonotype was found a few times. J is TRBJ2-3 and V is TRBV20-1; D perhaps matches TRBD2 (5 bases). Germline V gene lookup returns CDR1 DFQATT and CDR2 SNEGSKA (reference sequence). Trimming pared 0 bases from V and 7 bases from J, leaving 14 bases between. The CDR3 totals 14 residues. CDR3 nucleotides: TGCAGTGCTAGAGAGGTGCTAGCTGGTTATACGCAGTATTTT. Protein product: CSAREVLAGYTQYF.

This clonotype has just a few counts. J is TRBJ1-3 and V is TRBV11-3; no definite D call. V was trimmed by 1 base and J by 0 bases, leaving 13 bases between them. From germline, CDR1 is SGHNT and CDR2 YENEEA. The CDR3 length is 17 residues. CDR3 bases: TGTGCCAGCAGCTTAGGCGGGCGGAGTTTCTCTGGAAACACCATATATTTT. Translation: CASSLGGRSFSGNTIYF.

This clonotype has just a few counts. In nucleotides, the CDR3 is TGTGCCAGCAGTTACCGGGAAAGGGGTTTAGGTACGCAGTATTTT. This encodes CASSYRERGLGTQYF. V and J are TRBV6-5 and TRBJ2-3, with D perhaps being TRBD1 or TRBD2 (5 bases each). CDR1 MNHEY and CDR2 SVGAGI come from the germline V gene. The CDR3 spans 15 residues. V was pared by 2 bases and J by 8 bases, with 17 bases between.

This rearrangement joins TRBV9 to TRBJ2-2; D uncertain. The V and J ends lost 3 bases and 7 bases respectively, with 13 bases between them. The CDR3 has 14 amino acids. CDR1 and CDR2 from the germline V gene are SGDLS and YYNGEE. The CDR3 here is CASSAQPYLGELFF. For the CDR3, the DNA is TGTGCCAGCAGCGCCCAACCTTATCTCGGGGAGCTGTTTTTT.

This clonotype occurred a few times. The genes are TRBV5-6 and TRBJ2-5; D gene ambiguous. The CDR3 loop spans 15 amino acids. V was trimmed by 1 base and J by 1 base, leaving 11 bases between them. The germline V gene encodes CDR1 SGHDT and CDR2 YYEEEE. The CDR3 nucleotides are TGTGCCAGCAGCTTGTTATCCTATCTCCAAGAGACCCAGTACTTC. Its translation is CASSLLSYLQETQYF. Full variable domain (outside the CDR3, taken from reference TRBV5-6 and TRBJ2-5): DAGVTQSPTHLIKTRGQQVTLRCSPKSGHDTVSWYQQALGQGPQFIFQYYEEEERQRGNFPDRFSGHQFPNYSSELNVNALLLGDSALYLCASSLLSYLQETQYFGPGTRLLVL.

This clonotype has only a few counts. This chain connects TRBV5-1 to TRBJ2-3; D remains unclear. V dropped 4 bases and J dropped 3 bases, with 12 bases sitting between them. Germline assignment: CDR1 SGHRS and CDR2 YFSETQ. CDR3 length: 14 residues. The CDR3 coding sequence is TGCGCCAGCAGCCCCGGACCTCAGACAGATACGCAGTATTTT. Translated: CASSPGPQTDTQYF.

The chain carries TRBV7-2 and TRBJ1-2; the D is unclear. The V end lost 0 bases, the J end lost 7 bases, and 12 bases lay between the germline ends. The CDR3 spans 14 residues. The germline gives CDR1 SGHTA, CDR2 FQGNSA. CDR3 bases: TGTGCCAGCAGCTTAGCCAGTAGGATGGGTGGCTACACCTTC. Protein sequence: CASSLASRMGGYTF.

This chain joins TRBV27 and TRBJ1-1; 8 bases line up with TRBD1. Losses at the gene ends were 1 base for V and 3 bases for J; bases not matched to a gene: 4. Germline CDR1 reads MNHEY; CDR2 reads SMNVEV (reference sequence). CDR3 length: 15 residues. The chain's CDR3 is CASSLWGQVDTEAFF. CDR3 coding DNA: TGTGCCAGCAGTTTATGGGGACAGGTGGACACTGAAGCTTTCTTT.

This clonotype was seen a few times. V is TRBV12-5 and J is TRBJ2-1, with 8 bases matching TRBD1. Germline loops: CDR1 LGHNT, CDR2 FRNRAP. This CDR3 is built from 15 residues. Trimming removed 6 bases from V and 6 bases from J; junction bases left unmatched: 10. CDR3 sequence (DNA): TGTGCTAGTGGATTAGGACAGGGCCGGAGCAATGAGCAGTTCTTC. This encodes CASGLGQGRSNEQFF.

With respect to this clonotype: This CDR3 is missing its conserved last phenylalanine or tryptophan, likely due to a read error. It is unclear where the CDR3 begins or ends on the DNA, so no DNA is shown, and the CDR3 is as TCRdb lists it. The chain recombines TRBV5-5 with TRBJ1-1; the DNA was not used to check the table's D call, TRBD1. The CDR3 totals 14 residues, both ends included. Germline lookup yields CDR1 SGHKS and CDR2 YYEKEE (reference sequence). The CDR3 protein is CASSPGQRDSPPSL.

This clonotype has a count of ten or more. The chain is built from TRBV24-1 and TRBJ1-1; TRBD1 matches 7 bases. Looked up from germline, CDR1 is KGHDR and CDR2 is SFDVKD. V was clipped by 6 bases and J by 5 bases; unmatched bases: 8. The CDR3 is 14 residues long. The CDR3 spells CATSRAGGETEAFF. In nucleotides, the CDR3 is TGTGCCACCAGTCGGGCAGGGGGAGAAACTGAAGCTTTCTTT.

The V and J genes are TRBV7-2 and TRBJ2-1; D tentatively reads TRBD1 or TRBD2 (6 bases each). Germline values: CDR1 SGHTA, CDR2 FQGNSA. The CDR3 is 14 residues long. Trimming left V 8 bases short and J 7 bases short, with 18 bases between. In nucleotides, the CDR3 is TGTGCCAGCGGGTTAGGGGGGCACCGAAATGAGCAGTTCTTC. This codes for CASGLGGHRNEQFF.

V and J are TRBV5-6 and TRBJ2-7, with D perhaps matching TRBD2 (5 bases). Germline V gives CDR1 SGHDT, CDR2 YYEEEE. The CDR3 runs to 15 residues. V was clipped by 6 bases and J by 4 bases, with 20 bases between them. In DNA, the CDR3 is TGTGCCAGCAACAATCCATCGAGGGCAGTTTACGAGCAGTACTTC. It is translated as CASNNPSRAVYEQYF.

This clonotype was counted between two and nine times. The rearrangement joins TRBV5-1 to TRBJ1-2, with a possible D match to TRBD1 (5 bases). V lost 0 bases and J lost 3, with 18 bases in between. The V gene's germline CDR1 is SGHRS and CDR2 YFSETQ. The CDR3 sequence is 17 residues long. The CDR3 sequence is CASSLAVGGEKDYGYTF. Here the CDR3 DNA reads TGCGCCAGCAGCTTGGCGGTAGGAGGGGAAAAGGACTATGGCTACACCTTC.

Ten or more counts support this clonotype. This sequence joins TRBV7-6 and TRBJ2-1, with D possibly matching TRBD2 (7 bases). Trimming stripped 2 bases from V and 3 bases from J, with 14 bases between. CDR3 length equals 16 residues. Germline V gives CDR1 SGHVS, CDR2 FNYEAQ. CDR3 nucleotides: TGTGCCAGCAGCTTAATTGGGGGGGACAACTACAATGAGCAGTTCTTC. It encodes CASSLIGGDNYNEQFF.

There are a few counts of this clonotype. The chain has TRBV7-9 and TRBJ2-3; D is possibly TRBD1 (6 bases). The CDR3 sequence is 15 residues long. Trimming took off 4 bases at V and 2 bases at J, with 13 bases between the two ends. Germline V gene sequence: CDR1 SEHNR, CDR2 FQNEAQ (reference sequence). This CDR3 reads CASSSQGLLTDTQYF. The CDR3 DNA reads TGTGCCAGCAGCTCCCAGGGGCTCCTCACAGATACGCAGTATTTT.

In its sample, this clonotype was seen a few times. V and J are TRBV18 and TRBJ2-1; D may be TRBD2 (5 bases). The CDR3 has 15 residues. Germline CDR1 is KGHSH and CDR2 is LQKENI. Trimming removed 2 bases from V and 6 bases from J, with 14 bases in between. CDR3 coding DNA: TGTGCCAGCTCACCAATCGGAGGCTCTTTCAATGAGCAGTTCTTC. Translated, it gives CASSPIGGSFNEQFF.

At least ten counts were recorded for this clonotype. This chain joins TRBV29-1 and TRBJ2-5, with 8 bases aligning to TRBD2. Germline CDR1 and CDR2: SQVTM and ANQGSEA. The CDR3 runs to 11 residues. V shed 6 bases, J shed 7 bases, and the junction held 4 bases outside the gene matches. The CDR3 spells CSVILAATQYF. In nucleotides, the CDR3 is TGCAGCGTAATACTAGCGGCGACCCAGTACTTC.

For the CDR3, the DNA is TGTGCCATCAGTGCTTTGAACAATGAGCAGTTCTTC. Translation: CAISALNNEQFF. The genes are TRBV10-3 and TRBJ2-1; D call uncertain. The CDR3 sequence is 12 residues long. CDR1 is ENHRY and CDR2 is SYGVKD in the germline V gene. V lost 4 bases to trimming and J lost 5 bases, with 6 bases between them.

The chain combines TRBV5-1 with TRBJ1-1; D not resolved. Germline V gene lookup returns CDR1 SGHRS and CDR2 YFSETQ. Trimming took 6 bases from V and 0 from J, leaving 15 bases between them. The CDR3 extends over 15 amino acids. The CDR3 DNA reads TGCGCCAGCATTCCAGGTCCATCTATGAACACTGAAGCTTTCTTT. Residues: CASIPGPSMNTEAFF.

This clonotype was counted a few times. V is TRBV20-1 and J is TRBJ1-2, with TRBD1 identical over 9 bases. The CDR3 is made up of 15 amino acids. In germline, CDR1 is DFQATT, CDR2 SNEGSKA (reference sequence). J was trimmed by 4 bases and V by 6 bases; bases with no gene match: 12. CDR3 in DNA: TGCAGTGCCCTTCGGACAGGGGCCTCCCCCTATGGCTACACCTTC. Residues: CSALRTGASPYGYTF.

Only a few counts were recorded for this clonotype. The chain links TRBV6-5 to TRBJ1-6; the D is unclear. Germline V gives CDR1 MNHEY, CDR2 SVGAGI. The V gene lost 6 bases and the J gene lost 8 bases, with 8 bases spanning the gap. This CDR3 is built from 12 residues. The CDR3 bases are TGTGCCAGCAGGGGGATGTATTCACCCCTCCACTTT. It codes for CASRGMYSPLHF.

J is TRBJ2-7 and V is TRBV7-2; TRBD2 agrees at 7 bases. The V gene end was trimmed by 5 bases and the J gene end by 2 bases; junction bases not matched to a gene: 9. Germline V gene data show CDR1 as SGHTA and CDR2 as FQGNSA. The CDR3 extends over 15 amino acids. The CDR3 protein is CASSLRDYPAYEQYF. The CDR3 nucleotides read TGTGCCAGCAGCCTCCGGGACTACCCTGCCTACGAGCAGTACTTC.

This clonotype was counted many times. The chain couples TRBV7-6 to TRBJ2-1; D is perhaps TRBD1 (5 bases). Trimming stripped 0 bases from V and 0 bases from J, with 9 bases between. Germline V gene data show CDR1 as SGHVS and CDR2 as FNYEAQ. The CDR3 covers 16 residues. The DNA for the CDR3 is TGTGCCAGCAGCTTAGCCAGGGCGGCCTCCTACAATGAGCAGTTCTTC. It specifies CASSLARAASYNEQFF.